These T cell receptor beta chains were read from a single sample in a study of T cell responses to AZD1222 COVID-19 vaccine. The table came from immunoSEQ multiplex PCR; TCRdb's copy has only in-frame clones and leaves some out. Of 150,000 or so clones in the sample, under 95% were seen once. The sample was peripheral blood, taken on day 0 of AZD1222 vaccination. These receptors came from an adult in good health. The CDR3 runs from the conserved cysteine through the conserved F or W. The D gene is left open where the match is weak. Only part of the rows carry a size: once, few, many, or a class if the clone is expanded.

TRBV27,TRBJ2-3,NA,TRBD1,TGTGCCAGCAGCCAAAAACGGACAGGGGGAAGCACAGATACGCAGTATTTT,CASSQKRTGGSTDTQYF
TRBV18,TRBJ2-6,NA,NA,TGTGCCAGCTCCCGAGAGACTGGACGCTCTGGGGCCAACGTCCTGACTTTC,CASSRETGRSGANVLTF
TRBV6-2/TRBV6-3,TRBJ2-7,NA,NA,TGTGCCAGCAGCCTCCCTGACCTGGGGGACGAGCAGTACTTC,CASSLPDLGDEQYF
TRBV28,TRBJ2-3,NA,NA,TGTGCCAGCAGTTGGGCGCGGCATACGCAGTATTTT,CASSWARHTQYF
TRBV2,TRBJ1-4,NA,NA,TGTGCCAGCAGTGAAAACGGCAGCCCTGGTGAAAAACTGTTTTTT,CASSENGSPGEKLFF
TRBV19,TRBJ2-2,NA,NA,TGTGCCAGTAGTACCCACAGGGCTGGGGAGCTGTTTTTT,CASSTHRAGELFF
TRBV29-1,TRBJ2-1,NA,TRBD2,TGCAGCGTTGGACTAGCGGGAGTCAATGAGCAGTTCTTC,CSVGLAGVNEQFF
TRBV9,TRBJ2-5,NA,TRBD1,TGTGCCAGCAGCGTAGGACAGGGGCTAGAGACCCAGTACTTC,CASSVGQGLETQYF
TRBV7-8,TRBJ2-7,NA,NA,TGTGCCAGCAGCTTACGCCGGGGGCCTTACGAGCAGTACTTC,CASSLRRGPYEQYF
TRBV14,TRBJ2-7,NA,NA,TGTGCCAGCAGCCAAGAAGTGGGGGAGATCTACGAGCAGTACTTC,CASSQEVGEIYEQYF
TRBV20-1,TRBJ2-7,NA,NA,TGCAGTGCTCCCGCTTTCAACGAGCAGTACTTC,CSAPAFNEQYF
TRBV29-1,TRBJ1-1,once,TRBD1,TGCAGCGTTGAAGGTGGGACAGGCGGCCCTGAAGCTTTCTTT,CSVEGGTGGPEAFF
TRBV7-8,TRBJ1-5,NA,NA,TGTGCCAGCAGCTTTTACGGGAACAATCAGCCCCAGCATTTT,CASSFYGNNQPQHF
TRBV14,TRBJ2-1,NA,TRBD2,TGTGCCAGCAGCCAAGCCCTCGGACTAGTTCCGTTCTTC,CASSQALGLVPFF
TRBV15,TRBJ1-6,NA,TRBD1,TGTGCCTCCGGACAGGGGCAGAATTCACCCCTCCACTTT,CASGQGQNSPLHF
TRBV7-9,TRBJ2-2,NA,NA,TGTGCCACCTTAAAGCCTCACAGCTTAACGAACACCGGGGAGCTGTTTTTT,CATLKPHSLTNTGELFF
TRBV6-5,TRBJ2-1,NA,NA,TGTGCCAGCAGTTACTCGCACCCCCCGGGGCAGTTCTTC,CASSYSHPPGQFF